This entry lists 27 T cell receptor beta chains sequenced from one sample in a study of shared clonotypes between healthy human individuals. The assay was immunoSEQ multiplex PCR, and TCRdb's table has in-frame clones only and misses some. The table includes 1.4 million to 1.5 million clones, around 95% detected once. Sequenced material: naive CD4+ T cells sorted from blood. The subset is: CD45RA+ positively selected. All receptors come from a man aged 25 to 40 in good health.

V usage is TRBV7-9 and J usage is TRBJ2-1; 10 bases are shared with TRBD2. V lost 8 bases and J lost 6; bases outside the gene matches: 10. Germline CDR1 reads SEHNR; CDR2 reads FQNEAQ (reference sequence). The CDR3 extends over 15 amino acids. For the CDR3, the DNA is TGTGCCAGCCGCCTCGGACTAGCGGATTTCAATGAGCAGTTCTTC. Translating it yields CASRLGLADFNEQFF. The whole variable domain, remainder taken from reference TRBV7-9 and TRBJ2-1, is DTGVSQNPRHKITKRGQNVTFRCDPISEHNRLYWYRQTLGQGPEFLTYFQNEAQLEKSRLLSDRFSAERPKGSFSTLEIQRTEQGDSAMYLCASRLGLADFNEQFFGPGTRLTVL.

The chain employs TRBV7-6 and TRBJ2-3, with 10 positions matching TRBD1. Germline values: CDR1 SGHVS, CDR2 FNYEAQ. The CDR3 loop spans 16 amino acids. The V gene end was trimmed by 1 base and the J gene end by 1 base; junction bases not matched to a gene: 2. The CDR3 nucleotides are TGTGCCAGCAGCTTAGGGACAGGGGGACGCACAGATACGCAGTATTTT. It is translated as CASSLGTGGRTDTQYF.

The rearrangement joins TRBV6-1 to TRBJ2-7; TRBD2 aligns across 8 bases. This CDR3 comprises 13 residues. Trimming cost V 2 bases and J 5 bases; bases outside gene matches: 2. Per the germline V gene, CDR1 is MNHNS and CDR2 is SASEGT. The CDR3 DNA sequence: TGTGCCAGCAGTGAAAGGCGGGAGGACGAGCAGTACTTC. It yields the protein CASSERREDEQYF.

As regards this clone: The same CDR3 is also encoded by other DNA sequences in this sample. This chain connects TRBV19 to TRBJ2-3; no firm D call. Germline V CDR1 and CDR2: LNHDA, SQIVND (reference sequence). The germline V and J ends were trimmed by 1 base and 5 bases, with 4 bases remaining between them. This CDR3 is 12 amino acids long. CDR3 DNA sequence: TGTGCCAGTAGTATAGTGGGAGATACGCAGTATTTT. It encodes CASSIVGDTQYF. Drawing the rest from reference TRBV19 and TRBJ2-3, the complete variable domain is DGGITQSPKYLFRKEGQNVTLSCEQNLNHDAMYWYRQDPGQGLRLIYYSQIVNDFQKGDIAEGYSVSREKKESFPLTVTSAQKNPTAFYLCASSIVGDTQYFGPGTRLTVL.

The chain has TRBV7-6 and TRBJ2-7; D perhaps matches TRBD2 (5 bases). The CDR3 has 15 amino acids. The ends were cut back, 1 base at V and 2 bases at J, with 12 bases in the middle. Germline V lookup: CDR1 SGHVS, CDR2 FNYEAQ. The CDR3 region has the DNA TGTGCCAGCAGCTTAGGACGGGGATTGGCCTACGAGCAGTACTTC. Translated: CASSLGRGLAYEQYF. Together with reference TRBV7-6 and TRBJ2-7, the CDR3 gives the full variable domain: GAGVSQSPRYKVTKRGQDVALRCDPISGHVSLYWYRQALGQGPEFLTYFNYEAQQDKSGLPNDRFSAERPEGSISTLTIQRTEQRDSAMYRCASSLGRGLAYEQYFGPGTRLTVT.

V is TRBV10-3 and J is TRBJ2-1, with D possibly TRBD2 on 6 matching bases. From germline, CDR1 is ENHRY and CDR2 SYGVKD. The CDR3 is 16 residues long. Trimming pared 0 bases from V and 6 bases from J, leaving 15 bases between. CDR3 DNA sequence: TGTGCCATCAGTGAGTCGTTTAGCGGAGGGTCCAATGAGCAGTTCTTC. This sequence encodes CAISESFSGGSNEQFF.

The chain employs TRBV29-1 and TRBJ1-1; tentative D call: TRBD1 (5 bases). The V gene's germline CDR1 is SQVTM and CDR2 ANQGSEA. The CDR3 has 12 amino acids. Trimming stripped 7 bases from V and 5 bases from J, with 14 bases between. Here the CDR3 DNA reads TGCAGCGCGGGGGGGTTTCGGACTGAAGCTTTCTTT. Its translation: CSAGGFRTEAFF.

This chain links TRBV4-1 with TRBJ1-4; D ambiguous. CDR1 is MGHRA and CDR2 is YSYEKL in the germline V gene. The V gene lost 0 bases and the J gene lost 3 bases, with 11 bases spanning the gap. CDR3 size: 16 residues. The DNA for the CDR3 is TGCGCCAGCAGCCAAGAAACAGCGATAGCTAATGAAAAACTGTTTTTT. Translated, it gives CASSQETAIANEKLFF.

Note on this clone: The sample has other DNA sequences that encode this CDR3 too. The CDR3 here is CASSLLGTGNQPQHF. The CDR3 bases are TGTGCCAGCAGTTTACTCGGGACAGGCAATCAGCCCCAGCATTTT. The gene calls are TRBV27 and TRBJ1-5; 7 bases fit TRBD1. V shed 2 bases and J 2 bases; nucleotides not matched to a gene: 3. The germline V gene has CDR1 MNHEY and CDR2 SMNVEV (reference sequence). CDR3 length equals 15 residues.

This clone was recorded once. The rearrangement joins TRBV4-2 to TRBJ2-1; D gene uncertain. CDR1 is LGHNA, CDR2 YNFKEQ, per germline. V gave up 2 bases and J gave up 1 base, with 9 bases separating them. The CDR3 is 15 amino acids. The chain's CDR3 is CASSQIIRSYNEQFF. For the CDR3, the DNA is TGTGCCAGCAGCCAAATAATTAGGTCCTACAATGAGCAGTTCTTC.

V usage is TRBV19 and J usage is TRBJ2-5; TRBD2 matches at 7 bases. V lost 5 bases and J lost 5; bases outside the gene matches: 14. The CDR3 loop spans 16 amino acids. Germline V gene data show CDR1 as LNHDA and CDR2 as SQIVND (reference sequence). The CDR3, as DNA: TGTGCCAGTAGTCCCCGAGCGGGGCAGAGCCGCGAGACCCAGTACTTC. This encodes CASSPRAGQSRETQYF.

The chain carries TRBV19 and TRBJ2-2; 7 positions match TRBD1. The CDR3 length is 13 residues. Germline V gives CDR1 LNHDA, CDR2 SQIVND (reference sequence). Trimming cost V 3 bases and J 9 bases; bases outside gene matches: 4. The DNA for the CDR3 is TGTGCCAGTAGTATTAGAGGGGGCTGGGAGCTGTTTTTT. Amino acid sequence: CASSIRGGWELFF.

The rearrangement links TRBV10-3 to TRBJ2-1; the match to TRBD2 covers 8 bases. The CDR3 is 14 residues long. Germline V gene sequence: CDR1 ENHRY, CDR2 SYGVKD. Trimming at V came to 6 bases and at J to 5 bases, leaving 6 bases not matched to a gene. The CDR3: CAISAGGVNNEQFF. Written as DNA, the CDR3 is TGTGCCATCAGCGCGGGAGGCGTGAACAATGAGCAGTTCTTC.

This clone was recorded once. The chain carries TRBV20-1 and TRBJ2-1; possibly TRBD1 or TRBD2 for D (5 bases each). V lost 6 bases, J lost 7 bases, and 7 bases lay in between. Germline-derived CDR1 and CDR2 are DFQATT and SNEGSKA (reference sequence). The CDR3 is made up of 10 amino acids. This CDR3 reads CSAWGNEQFF. Written as DNA, the CDR3 is TGCAGTGCCTGGGGGAATGAGCAGTTCTTC.

The V call is TRBV19, the J call TRBJ1-1; D is uncertain. The CDR3 is made up of 13 amino acids. The V gene lost 7 bases and the J gene lost 4 bases, with 13 bases spanning the gap. Germline CDR1 and CDR2: LNHDA and SQIVND (reference sequence). The CDR3 spells CASTPGQPTEAFF. The DNA for the CDR3 is TGTGCCAGTACCCCCGGGCAACCCACTGAAGCTTTCTTT.

The J gene is TRBJ1-1, the V gene TRBV2; D may be TRBD1 (6 bases). The CDR3 loop spans 12 amino acids. V was trimmed by 9 bases and J by 10 bases, leaving 18 bases between them. CDR1 is SNHLY and CDR2 is FYNNEI in the germline V gene. CDR3 residues: CASTAEQGAAFF. DNA for the CDR3: TGTGCCAGTACGGCAGAACAGGGTGCAGCTTTCTTT.

V usage is TRBV28 and J usage is TRBJ1-2; weak D call: TRBD1 (5 bases). V lost 5 bases and J lost 4, with 17 bases in between. Germline CDR1 is MDHEN and CDR2 is SYDVKM. The CDR3 has 15 amino acids. The CDR3 spells CASSPSSRDPYGYTF. CDR3 DNA: TGTGCCAGCAGTCCATCCTCCAGGGACCCCTATGGCTACACCTTC.

This clone was seen just once. The CDR3 coding sequence is TGCAGCGCTATCCGGGACTCATGGGCGGAAAGGGGCACAGATACGCAGTATTTT. This codes for CSAIRDSWAERGTDTQYF. This sequence joins TRBV29-1 and TRBJ2-3, with D possibly TRBD2 on 6 matching bases. The germline gives CDR1 SQVTM, CDR2 ANQGSEA. This CDR3 has 18 amino acids. Deletions cut 7 bases from V and 1 base from J, with 27 bases between.

This sequence joins TRBV7-9 and TRBJ2-1; D gene uncertain. CDR3 length equals 13 residues. The V end lost 3 bases, the J end lost 10 bases, and 13 bases lay between the germline ends. Germline V gene sequence: CDR1 SEHNR, CDR2 FQNEAQ (reference sequence). The DNA of the CDR3 is TGTGCCAGCAGCTTGGAGAAAAGGGAAGAGCAGTTCTTC. Translated, it gives CASSLEKREEQFF.

V usage is TRBV5-4 and J usage is TRBJ2-3, with D perhaps matching TRBD1 (5 bases). V was clipped by 4 bases and J by 0 bases, with 9 bases between them. This CDR3 is 14 amino acids long. Germline V gene data show CDR1 as SGHNT and CDR2 as YYREEE (reference sequence). CDR3 sequence reads: CASSAPGSTDTQYF. CDR3 sequence (DNA): TGTGCCAGCAGCGCCCCAGGGAGCACAGATACGCAGTATTTT.

The chain links TRBV7-9 to TRBJ2-5, with 9 bases aligning to TRBD1. This CDR3 comprises 15 residues. CDR1 SEHNR and CDR2 FQNEAQ come from the germline V gene (reference sequence). The V and J ends lost 5 bases and 1 base, in that order; junction bases with no gene match: 5. Here the CDR3 reads CASSPRGQGQETQYF. Written as DNA, the CDR3 is TGTGCCAGCAGCCCTAGGGGACAGGGCCAAGAGACCCAGTACTTC.

The V call is TRBV6-1, the J call TRBJ1-1; 9 bases are a match to TRBD1. CDR1 is MNHNS and CDR2 is SASEGT in the germline V gene. Trimming took 0 bases from V and 3 from J; bases not matched to a gene: 5. The CDR3 extends over 16 amino acids. The CDR3 DNA sequence: TGTGCCAGCAGTGAAGCGGACAGGGGAAGGTACACTGAAGCTTTCTTT. Protein: CASSEADRGRYTEAFF.

The CDR3 loop reads CASSPGSSYNEQFF. The CDR3 DNA sequence: TGTGCCAGCAGCCCAGGGTCATCCTACAATGAGCAGTTCTTC. The V gene is TRBV11-3, the J gene TRBJ2-1; maybe TRBD1 (5 bases). Trimming took off 5 bases at V and 1 base at J, with 9 bases between the two ends. The CDR3 has 14 residues. Per the germline V gene, CDR1 is SGHNT and CDR2 is YENEEA.

This CDR3 reads CASSLESSGVLQETQYF. The CDR3 region has the DNA TGCGCCAGCAGCTTGGAGTCCAGCGGAGTACTACAAGAGACCCAGTACTTC. V usage is TRBV5-1 and J usage is TRBJ2-5, with D possibly being TRBD2 (5 bases). Germline V gives CDR1 SGHRS, CDR2 YFSETQ. Trimming cost V 0 bases and J 2 bases, with 17 bases left between them. This CDR3 region has 17 residues.

The rearrangement links TRBV7-2 to TRBJ2-7, with D uncertain. V dropped 0 bases and J dropped 5 bases, with 11 bases sitting between them. The CDR3 length is 14 residues. Germline CDR1 is SGHTA and CDR2 is FQGNSA. The CDR3 nucleotides read TGTGCCAGCAGCTTAGCTGTGGGTCAGAACGAGCAGTACTTC. Its translation: CASSLAVGQNEQYF. The variable domain in full, with the rest retrieved from reference TRBV7-2 and TRBJ2-7, is GAGVSQSPSNKVTEKGKDVELRCDPISGHTALYWYRQSLGQGLEFLIYFQGNSAPDKSGLPSDRFSAERTGGSVSTLTIQRTQQEDSAVYLCASSLAVGQNEQYFGPGTRLTVT.

The chain employs TRBV5-1 and TRBJ1-4; D is unresolved. The CDR3 runs to 13 residues. The V end was cut by 0 bases, the J end by 4 bases, with 4 bases between. Germline V gene sequence: CDR1 SGHRS, CDR2 YFSETQ. The CDR3 loop reads CASSLVGNEKLFF. CDR3 DNA sequence: TGCGCCAGCAGCTTGGTTGGTAATGAAAAACTGTTTTTT.

This chain connects TRBV10-3 to TRBJ2-2, with 9 bases aligning to TRBD2. The germline V gene encodes CDR1 ENHRY and CDR2 SYGVKD. J was trimmed by 6 bases and V by 10 bases; bases with no gene match: 18. This CDR3 comprises 17 residues. CDR3 DNA: TGTGCCAGCCATCAAATGGTCGAGGCGGGAGGGGCCGGGGAGCTGTTTTTT. It is translated as CASHQMVEAGGAGELFF.